This passage covers 21 T cell receptor beta chains from one sample sequenced in a study of T cells after yellow fever vaccination. TCRdb re-called the 5' RACE reads with MiXCR, one entry per CDR3 protein. The sample gives about 400,000 distinct CDR3 sequences, more than 9% of which show up once; more than 15% is in the top ten. Sequencing was performed on PBMCs, taken on the day of the first yellow fever vaccination. Receptor source: a man younger than 35 who received the YFV17D yellow fever vaccine.

Only one count was recorded for this clonotype. V gene TRBV7-9 combines with J gene TRBJ2-5, with 9 bases matching TRBD1. The CDR3 spans 13 residues. Germline CDR1 and CDR2: SEHNR and FQNEAQ (reference sequence). After removal of 9 bases from V and 2 bases from J, the junction contained 4 bases not matched to a gene. The CDR3 nucleotides read TGTGCCAGTGTGGGACAGGGACAAGAGACCCAGTACTTC. This gives the protein CASVGQGQETQYF.

The rearrangement uses TRBV29-1 and TRBJ1-1, with D possibly being TRBD1 (5 bases). The CDR3 length is 13 residues. Germline V gene sequence: CDR1 SQVTM, CDR2 ANQGSEA. Trimming stripped 6 bases from V and 5 bases from J, with 16 bases between. The DNA for the CDR3 is TGCAGCGTCCGAAATCTGCGGGGGACTGAAGCTTTCTTT. Amino acids: CSVRNLRGTEAFF.

This clonotype was detected a few times. The chain joins TRBV6-2 or TRBV6-3 to TRBJ2-5; 8 nucleotides agree with TRBD1. The CDR3 is 14 residues long. Trimming cost V 5 bases and J 5 bases; bases outside gene matches: 7. Germline CDR1 is MNHEY and CDR2 is SVGEGT. DNA for the CDR3: TGTGCCAGCAGTGTCCAGGGGGCCCCCGAGACCCAGTACTTC. Protein product: CASSVQGAPETQYF.

This clonotype was seen a handful of times. This chain joins TRBV14 and TRBJ2-1, with no clear D. This CDR3 spans 14 amino acids. V lost 1 base to trimming and J lost 7 bases, with 11 bases between them. Germline V gene lookup returns CDR1 SGHDN and CDR2 FVKESK. The CDR3 region is CASSQGNWLNEQFF. CDR3 coding DNA: TGTGCCAGCAGCCAAGGCAATTGGCTGAATGAGCAGTTCTTC.

The gene calls are TRBV7-8 and TRBJ1-4; 10 nucleotides align to TRBD1. CDR1 SGHVS and CDR2 FQNEAQ come from the germline V gene. With 8 bases clipped from V and 8 bases from J, the junction kept 8 bases outside the gene matches. This CDR3 spans 14 amino acids. In DNA form, the CDR3 reads TGTGCCAGCGGAATCGACAGGGGGCGGGAAAAACTGTTTTTT. This sequence encodes CASGIDRGREKLFF.

This clonotype turned up a few times. CDR3 DNA: TGCGCCAGCAGCCAAGTTGATGAAGAGACCCAGTACTTC. This translates into CASSQVDEETQYF. This chain connects TRBV4-1 to TRBJ2-5; unclear D gene. V dropped 1 base and J dropped 3 bases, with 6 bases sitting between them. The CDR3 contains 13 residues. From germline, CDR1 is MGHRA and CDR2 YSYEKL.

Here the CDR3 reads CASSERGRGPDEQYV. In DNA form, the CDR3 reads TGTGCCAGCAGTGAACGGGGAAGGGGTCCAGACGAGCAGTACGTC. The rearrangement links TRBV2 to TRBJ2-7; D assignment may be TRBD1 or TRBD2 (5 bases each). The germline gives CDR1 SNHLY, CDR2 FYNNEI. The CDR3 contains 15 residues. The germline V and J ends were trimmed by 2 bases and 5 bases, with 16 bases remaining between them.

This clonotype has a handful of counts. The chain is built from TRBV18 and TRBJ1-5; no clear D. Germline V gene data show CDR1 as KGHSH and CDR2 as LQKENI. There are 16 residues in the CDR3. V gave up 2 bases and J gave up 2 bases, with 13 bases separating them. In DNA, the CDR3 is TGTGCCAGCTCACCAACGGAAGGTCGCGGCAATCAGCCCCAGCATTTT. This codes for CASSPTEGRGNQPQHF.

This clonotype has only a few counts. The V gene is TRBV12-3 or TRBV12-4, the J gene TRBJ2-1, with 8 positions matching TRBD2. After removal of 3 bases from V and 4 bases from J, the junction contained 5 bases not matched to a gene. The CDR3 sequence is 15 residues long. The CDR3 sequence is CASSFGRGEYNEQFF. CDR3 sequence (DNA): TGTGCCAGCAGTTTTGGGCGGGGGGAGTACAATGAGCAGTTCTTC.

The chain carries TRBV2 and TRBJ2-7, with TRBD1 identical over 10 bases. V was pared by 9 bases and J by 3 bases, with 8 bases of the junction left unmatched. This CDR3 comprises 14 residues. Germline values: CDR1 SNHLY, CDR2 FYNNEI. The CDR3 here is CASVPGTGDYEQYF. The CDR3 coding sequence is TGTGCCAGTGTGCCCGGGACAGGGGACTACGAGCAGTACTTC.

This clonotype was seen a handful of times. V usage is TRBV28 and J usage is TRBJ1-4; perhaps TRBD1 as D (5 bases). V lost 2 bases and J 10 bases, leaving 17 bases between the germline ends. Germline V gene lookup returns CDR1 MDHEN and CDR2 SYDVKM. The CDR3 is made up of 15 amino acids. CDR3 nucleotide sequence: TGTGCCAGCAGTTTACCGGGGACGAAAAAGGGAAAACTGTTTTTT. Amino acid sequence: CASSLPGTKKGKLFF.

This clonotype was counted a few times. The DNA of the CDR3 is TGTGCCAGCAGTTTTCTTCCCCTGGGGGGGGGTGAGACCCAGTACTTC. Translation: CASSFLPLGGGETQYF. The J gene is TRBJ2-5, the V gene TRBV12-3 or TRBV12-4; TRBD2 matches 7 bases. V gave up 3 bases and J gave up 5 bases; unmatched junction bases: 12. CDR3 length: 16 amino acids.

The rearrangement joins TRBV3-1 to TRBJ2-6, with D possibly matching TRBD1 (5 bases). Trimming pared 2 bases from V and 4 bases from J, leaving 9 bases between. This CDR3 spans 15 amino acids. Germline CDR1 reads LGHDT; CDR2 reads YNNKEL (reference sequence). The CDR3: CASSQIRAGANVLTF. CDR3 nucleotides: TGTGCCAGCAGCCAAATCAGGGCCGGGGCCAACGTCCTGACTTTC.

The chain employs TRBV5-1 and TRBJ2-1, with 16 nucleotides matching TRBD2. This CDR3 region has 21 residues. CDR1 SGHRS and CDR2 YFSETQ come from the germline V gene. After removal of 4 bases from V and 0 bases from J, the junction contained 13 bases not matched to a gene. The CDR3 DNA sequence: TGCGCCAGCAGCCTGGGACTAGCGGGGGGGCAAAATCTTCTCTCCTACAATGAGCAGTTCTTC. Protein: CASSLGLAGGQNLLSYNEQFF.

The chain carries TRBV7-2 and TRBJ1-6, with D maybe TRBD1 (5 bases). The CDR3 consists of 16 residues. V shed 1 base and J shed 6 bases, with 13 bases lying between them. Germline V gives CDR1 SGHTA, CDR2 FQGNSA. CDR3: CASSLVMAGTNSPLHF. CDR3 sequence (DNA): TGTGCCAGCAGCTTAGTAATGGCAGGGACTAATTCACCCCTCCACTTT.

The V and J genes are TRBV27 and TRBJ2-7, with TRBD1 matching 7 bases. Germline V gene data show CDR1 as MNHEY and CDR2 as SMNVEV (reference sequence). This CDR3 contains 15 residues. V gave up 2 bases and J gave up 2 bases; unmatched junction bases: 6. The DNA for the CDR3 is TGTGCCAGCAGTTTAAAGGCAGGGGGAACCTACGAGCAGTACTTC. As protein: CASSLKAGGTYEQYF.

This clonotype was picked up a small number of times. The chain has TRBV7-3 and TRBJ1-1; D is undetermined. The CDR3 spans 14 residues. Trimming pared 0 bases from V and 5 bases from J, leaving 10 bases between. Germline values: CDR1 SGHTA, CDR2 FQGTGA. CDR3 protein: CASSLTSGSTEAFF. The CDR3 bases are TGTGCCAGCAGCTTAACTTCAGGCAGTACTGAAGCTTTCTTT.

This clonotype was seen a handful of times. V is TRBV21-1 and J is TRBJ2-3; TRBD1 reflects the table's D call only, with no check against the DNA. TRBV21-1 is noted as a pseudogene. The CDR3 is made up of 15 amino acids. Here the CDR3 reads CASSKTCPREDTQYF. CDR3 nucleotide sequence: TGTGCCAGCAGCAAAACCTGCCCCCGAGAGGATACGCAGTATTTT.

This clonotype was picked up a small number of times. The J gene is TRBJ2-5, the V gene TRBV3-1, with 11 bases fitting TRBD1. Germline CDR1 reads LGHDT; CDR2 reads YNNKEL (reference sequence). Unmatched junction bases numbered 18, after V lost 7 bases and J lost 5 bases. The CDR3 runs 18 residues. CDR3 coding DNA: TGTGCCAGCACCCTTTCCCTCGTGGCCGGGACAGGGGGTGAGACCCAGTACTTC. As protein: CASTLSLVAGTGGETQYF.

This clonotype occurred a few times. This chain joins TRBV11-1 and TRBJ2-5; D might be TRBD2 (6 bases). Trimming took off 6 bases at V and 5 bases at J, with 13 bases between the two ends. Germline values: CDR1 SGHAT, CDR2 FQDESV (reference sequence). This CDR3 is built from 13 residues. CDR3 coding DNA: TGTGCCAGCAGTTCCCATGGGGGGGAGACCCAGTACTTC. It specifies CASSSHGGETQYF.

This rearrangement joins TRBV6-5 to TRBJ2-5, with a possible D match to TRBD2 (5 bases). Trimming took off 3 bases at V and 0 bases at J, with 14 bases between the two ends. Germline lookup yields CDR1 MNHEY and CDR2 SVGAGI. This CDR3 is 16 amino acids long. This CDR3 is CASSYVSEVYQETQYF. The CDR3 DNA sequence: TGTGCCAGCAGTTATGTCTCGGAGGTGTACCAAGAGACCCAGTACTTC.